The 29 T cell receptor beta chains listed next were all sequenced from one sample in a study of T cell responses to AZD1222 COVID-19 vaccine (dated by TCRdb to the early 2020s). Library preparation employed the immunoSEQ multiplex PCR assay. Entries here come from immuneACCESS through TCRdb and include only in-frame sequences with V and J called. Some clones fail to appear in such tables; in the studies checked, an unresolved V gene covers under half of the shortfall, and the cause of the remainder is unknown. Within this sample are some 170,000 clones, with around 94% of them counted one time only. The ten largest account for around 2.6% of the sample. This sample's time point label indicates: baseline before first vaccination. The sample in question was peripheral blood, obtained on day 0 of AZD1222 vaccination. All receptors come from an adult in good health.

The chain joins TRBV11-3 to TRBJ2-2, with 12 bases aligning to TRBD2. Germline V CDR1 and CDR2: SGHNT, YENEEA. CDR3 length equals 14 residues. Germline trimming cut 5 bases from V and 9 bases from J; bases unmatched to any gene: 4. The CDR3 loop reads CASSSGLAGRELFF. As DNA, the CDR3 is TGTGCCAGCAGCAGCGGACTAGCGGGGCGGGAGCTGTTTTTT.

This sequence joins TRBV6-5 and TRBJ1-4; TRBD1 agrees at 10 bases. CDR3 length: 15 amino acids. The trim removed 0 bases at V and 7 bases at J, leaving 2 bases unmatched. The germline gives CDR1 MNHEY, CDR2 SVGAGI. CDR3 DNA: TGTGCCAGCAGTTACTCGGGGGACAGGGGTGAAAAACTGTTTTTT. Amino acid sequence: CASSYSGDRGEKLFF.

This chain links TRBV19 with TRBJ2-2, with D unclear. Trimming shortened V by 4 bases and J by 8 bases, and 5 bases separated the two germline ends. The germline V gene encodes CDR1 LNHDA and CDR2 SQIVND (reference sequence). The length of the CDR3 is 11 residues. CDR3 amino acids: CASSTMGELFF. For the CDR3, the DNA is TGTGCCAGTAGTACTATGGGGGAGCTGTTTTTT.

V gene TRBV5-4 combines with J gene TRBJ2-4; D not resolved. Between the trimmed V and J ends, which lost 0 bases and 1 base, there was a span of 11 bases. This CDR3 region has 16 residues. The germline gives CDR1 SGHNT, CDR2 YYREEE (reference sequence). The DNA for the CDR3 is TGTGCCAGCAGCTTGGAGCCGACGAGCGCCAAAAACATTCAGTACTTC. Amino acids: CASSLEPTSAKNIQYF.

The chain has TRBV5-4 and TRBJ2-7; D may be TRBD1 (5 bases). Trimming removed 0 bases from V and 3 bases from J, with 10 bases in between. Looked up from germline, CDR1 is SGHNT and CDR2 is YYREEE (reference sequence). The CDR3 covers 14 residues. The CDR3 loop reads CASSLDGHYYEQYF. The CDR3 DNA follows: TGTGCCAGCAGCTTGGACGGACACTACTACGAGCAGTACTTC.

This clone has just one count. This chain connects TRBV3-1 (or the pseudogene TRBV3-2) to TRBJ1-2, with 9 bases lining up with TRBD1. With 4 bases clipped from V and 3 bases from J, the junction kept 3 bases outside the gene matches. Germline V gives CDR1 LGHDT, CDR2 YNNKEL (reference sequence). CDR3 length: 14 amino acids. CDR3 bases: TGTGCCAGCAGCCCTCGGACAGGGGACTATGGCTACACCTTC. It yields the protein CASSPRTGDYGYTF.

The CDR3 spells CASSYLPLVGGQPQHF. DNA for the CDR3: TGTGCCAGCAGTTACCTCCCCCTAGTAGGTGGTCAGCCCCAGCATTTT. J is TRBJ1-5 and V is TRBV6-5; the D is unclear. V was trimmed by 2 bases and J by 6 bases, leaving 17 bases between them. CDR3 length: 16 residues. CDR1 and CDR2 (germline): MNHEY, SVGAGI.

Remarks on this clone: This same CDR3 is encoded by further DNA sequences in the sample. The V and J genes are TRBV6-5 and TRBJ1-1, with D tentatively TRBD1 (6 bases). The V end was cut by 0 bases, the J end by 5 bases, with 10 bases between. The germline V gene encodes CDR1 MNHEY and CDR2 SVGAGI. CDR3 length equals 14 residues. The CDR3 bases are TGTGCCAGCAGTTACTCGGGAGGGGGAACTGAAGCTTTCTTT. Amino acid sequence: CASSYSGGGTEAFF.

Note on this clone: This same CDR3 is encoded by further DNA sequences in the sample. The chain combines TRBV18 with TRBJ1-5, with D possibly TRBD1 on 6 matching bases. Looked up from germline, CDR1 is KGHSH and CDR2 is LQKENI. The CDR3 extends over 13 amino acids. V shed 1 base and J shed 5 bases, with 6 bases lying between them. The DNA for the CDR3 is TGTGCCAGCTCACCACAGGGGGATCAGCCCCAGCATTTT. Translated: CASSPQGDQPQHF.

This chain connects TRBV7-9 to TRBJ1-2; perhaps TRBD1 as D (5 bases). CDR3 length: 13 amino acids. V was cut by 3 bases and J by 4 bases, with 9 bases left in between. The germline V gene encodes CDR1 SEHNR and CDR2 FQNEAQ (reference sequence). DNA of the CDR3: TGTGCCAGCAGCTTCGGGGGGGGCTATGGCTACACCTTC. Its translation is CASSFGGGYGYTF.

This chain connects TRBV7-8 to TRBJ1-3; D gene uncertain. Per germline, CDR1 SGHVS and CDR2 FQNEAQ. V gave up 2 bases and J gave up 0 bases, with 11 bases separating them. CDR3 length: 16 residues. The CDR3 nucleotides are TGTGCCAGCAGCTTAAGTGGGGAGGACTCTGGAAACACCATATATTTT. It codes for CASSLSGEDSGNTIYF. The complete variable domain, with remaining parts taken from reference TRBV7-8 and TRBJ1-3, reads GAGVSQSPRYKVAKRGQDVALRCDPISGHVSLFWYQQALGQGPEFLTYFQNEAQLDKSGLPSDRFFAERPEGSVSTLKIQRTQQEDSAVYLCASSLSGEDSGNTIYFGEGSWLTVV.

The CDR3 spells CASSPSVGSSTDTQYF. The CDR3 nucleotides are TGCGCCAGCAGCCCCAGCGTCGGGTCCTCCACAGATACGCAGTATTTT. This sequence joins TRBV5-1 and TRBJ2-3; D remains unclear. This CDR3 comprises 16 residues. CDR1 SGHRS and CDR2 YFSETQ come from the germline V gene. V was trimmed by 4 bases and J by 2 bases, leaving 17 bases between them.

The chain uses TRBV7-9 and TRBJ1-2; 10 bases agree with TRBD1. Germline V gene lookup returns CDR1 SEHNR and CDR2 FQNEAQ (reference sequence). The junction had 15 bases not matched to a gene; V was cut back by 3 bases and J by 11 bases. The CDR3 has 16 residues. The CDR3 DNA follows: TGTGCCAGCAGCTTGGCCGACAGGGGGCGAGGTGATTATTACACCTTC. Its protein product is CASSLADRGRGDYYTF. Filled out from reference TRBV7-9 and TRBJ1-2, the complete variable domain reads DTGVSQNPRHKITKRGQNVTFRCDPISEHNRLYWYRQTLGQGPEFLTYFQNEAQLEKSRLLSDRFSAERPKGSFSTLEIQRTEQGDSAMYLCASSLADRGRGDYYTFGSGTRLTVV.

The V call is TRBV18, the J call TRBJ1-1; D perhaps matches TRBD1 (5 bases). V lost 3 bases to trimming and J lost 1 base, with 9 bases between them. Germline lookup yields CDR1 KGHSH and CDR2 LQKENI. The CDR3 contains 14 residues. CDR3 bases: TGTGCCAGCTCACCGGGACGGGAGAACACTGAAGCTTTCTTT. It encodes CASSPGRENTEAFF.

The rearrangement links TRBV19 to TRBJ2-1, with TRBD2 matching over 14 bases. CDR1 and CDR2 (germline): LNHDA, SQIVND (reference sequence). There are 17 residues in the CDR3. The ends lost 4 bases at V and 9 bases at J; junction bases unmatched: 11. CDR3 DNA: TGTGCCAGTAGTACGCTATTTGGGACTAGCGGGAGAACTGAGCAGTTCTTC. It is translated as CASSTLFGTSGRTEQFF.

The chain has TRBV20-1 and TRBJ2-1; 13 bases map to TRBD2. The length of the CDR3 is 15 residues. CDR1 DFQATT and CDR2 SNEGSKA come from the germline V gene (reference sequence). The V segment lost 3 bases and the J segment 6 bases; nucleotides outside the gene matches: 5. DNA of the CDR3: TGCAGTGCTAGTGCCCGACTAGCGGGAGGCAATGAGCAGTTCTTC. This translates into CSASARLAGGNEQFF.

Details on this clone: This sample includes further DNA sequences coding for the same CDR3. This chain uses TRBV6-5 with TRBJ1-2; TRBD1 matches at 10 bases. The CDR3 runs to 12 residues. The trim removed 4 bases at V and 8 bases at J, leaving 1 base unmatched. Germline V gene lookup returns CDR1 MNHEY and CDR2 SVGAGI. In DNA, the CDR3 is TGTGCCAGCAGTTCGACAGGGGGCGGCTACACCTTC. Translating it yields CASSSTGGGYTF.

This chain links TRBV13 with TRBJ2-5, with D possibly TRBD2 on 5 matching bases. The CDR3 contains 15 residues. V lost 5 bases and J 1 base, leaving 14 bases between the germline ends. CDR1 is PRHDT and CDR2 is FYEKMQ in the germline V gene (reference sequence). CDR3 sequence reads: CASSLLTGVQETQYF. CDR3 nucleotide sequence: TGTGCCAGCAGCCTACTAACCGGGGTCCAAGAGACCCAGTACTTC.

The chain joins TRBV7-8 to TRBJ2-7, with D perhaps TRBD2 (6 bases). Germline lookup yields CDR1 SGHVS and CDR2 FQNEAQ. V was cut by 2 bases and J by 3 bases, with 11 bases left in between. The CDR3 is 14 residues long. The CDR3 loop is CASSLRRGFYEQYF. In nucleotides, the CDR3 is TGTGCCAGCAGCTTAAGGCGGGGTTTCTACGAGCAGTACTTC.

This sequence joins TRBV7-9 and TRBJ2-2; D call uncertain. The CDR3 sequence is 14 residues long. Germline values: CDR1 SEHNR, CDR2 FQNEAQ (reference sequence). With 4 bases removed from V and 5 bases from J, the gap between germline ends came to 11 bases. In DNA, the CDR3 is TGTGCCAGCAGCTCCTCGGAGCGAACCGGGGAGCTGTTTTTT. Translation gives CASSSSERTGELFF.

This chain uses TRBV15 with TRBJ2-7; 9 nucleotides agree with TRBD1. The CDR3 extends over 15 amino acids. Germline CDR1 LNHNV, CDR2 YYDKDF (reference sequence). The ends lost 0 bases at V and 0 bases at J; junction bases unmatched: 0. CDR3 in amino acids: CATSRETGGSYEQYF. In DNA form, the CDR3 reads TGTGCCACCAGCAGAGAGACAGGGGGCTCCTACGAGCAGTACTTC.

This chain joins TRBV5-1 and TRBJ2-2, with D perhaps matching TRBD1 (6 bases). Germline V gene data show CDR1 as SGHRS and CDR2 as YFSETQ. Trimming shortened V by 3 bases and J by 5 bases, and 14 bases separated the two germline ends. The CDR3 totals 15 residues. This chain's CDR3 is CASSYGQYLTGELFF. Here the CDR3 DNA reads TGCGCCAGCAGCTACGGACAGTACCTAACCGGGGAGCTGTTTTTT.

This sequence joins TRBV24-1 and TRBJ1-2; 12 bases are shared with TRBD1. The germline V gene has CDR1 KGHDR and CDR2 SFDVKD. The CDR3 loop spans 16 amino acids. J lost 2 bases, V lost 4 bases, and 4 bases had no gene match. The CDR3 coding sequence is TGTGCCACCAGTGACACGGGACAGGGGGCGAACTATGGCTACACCTTC. This gives the protein CATSDTGQGANYGYTF.

The chain joins TRBV6-4 to TRBJ1-6; a possible D gene is TRBD1 (5 bases). Germline CDR1 is MRHNA and CDR2 is SNTAGT. The V end lost 6 bases, the J end lost 2 bases, and 11 bases lay between the germline ends. There are 15 residues in the CDR3. CDR3 protein: CASRLQGPYNSPLHF. The CDR3 coding sequence is TGTGCCAGCAGGCTGCAGGGCCCCTATAATTCACCCCTCCACTTT.

The chain couples TRBV9 to TRBJ2-3; no clear D. CDR1 and CDR2 (germline): SGDLS, YYNGEE. CDR3 length: 16 residues. V was pared by 4 bases and J by 0 bases, with 15 bases between. For the CDR3, the DNA is TGTGCCAGCAGCACCCGACAAGTGACTAGCACAGATACGCAGTATTTT. Translating it yields CASSTRQVTSTDTQYF.

This chain links TRBV29-1 with TRBJ2-7; 7 nucleotides line up with TRBD2. Germline values: CDR1 SQVTM, CDR2 ANQGSEA. The CDR3 runs 12 residues. The V and J ends lost 4 bases and 3 bases, in that order; junction bases with no gene match: 3. CDR3 amino acids: CSVGRELYEQYF. The CDR3 region has the DNA TGCAGCGTTGGGCGGGAGCTCTACGAGCAGTACTTC.

The chain couples TRBV5-3 to TRBJ1-5; TRBD1 might be the D (5 bases). TRBV5-3 is an ORF, and what it does is uncertain. The CDR3 covers 14 residues. V lost 4 bases and J lost 7, with 15 bases in between. CDR3 region: CARSPAGSWQPQHF. CDR3 nucleotide sequence: TGTGCCAGAAGCCCTGCAGGGTCATGGCAGCCCCAGCATTTT.

V is TRBV6-1 and J is TRBJ2-7; D remains unclear. V was clipped by 1 base and J by 9 bases, with 10 bases between them. CDR1 is MNHNS, CDR2 SASEGT, per germline. The CDR3 has 12 amino acids. Here the CDR3 reads CASSEGEVGQYF. As DNA, the CDR3 is TGTGCCAGCAGTGAAGGCGAGGTAGGGCAGTACTTC.

V gene TRBV18 combines with J gene TRBJ2-7, with 9 bases that match TRBD2. V trimming: 1 base; J trimming: 4 bases; junction bases outside the gene matches: 17. In germline, CDR1 is KGHSH, CDR2 LQKENI. The CDR3 loop spans 19 amino acids. CDR3 in amino acids: CASSPRNAFQGGRGYEQYF. For the CDR3, the DNA is TGTGCCAGCTCACCACGAAATGCATTCCAGGGCGGGAGGGGGTACGAGCAGTACTTC.